This TCR beta chain was sequenced for a study of blood T cell repertoires in COVID-19. On the study more broadly: There were acute and convalescent COVID-19 samples, and they came from the United States, Italy and Spain. T cells, B-cell-depleted T cells, or PBMCs provided the cDNA or gDNA that served as material.

Original processing notes: Counts of nucleated cells, estimated from reference gene primer amplification, were obtained. Some clones are missing from TCRdb's copy, which holds only in-frame ones; the method was immunoSEQ multiplex PCR. For V, J and clone size, that table is used; D and trimming come from the DNA. The sample lists some 290,000 clones, nearly 90% occurring once. CDR1 SGHNT and CDR2 YYREEE come from the germline V gene (reference sequence). The CDR3 runs to 18 residues. The junction had 15 bases not matched to a gene; V was cut back by 4 bases and J by 4 bases. The gene calls are TRBV5-4 and TRBJ2-5, with 11 bases lining up with TRBD2. The sequence was collected from a woman aged 25 to 39 with COVID-19, enrolled during active disease. Sequences were obtained from peripheral blood. CDR3 in DNA: TGTGCCAGCAGCCCCGGGGGTTTAGCGGGGGGGCCGGGAGAGACCCAGTACTTC. Protein: CASSPGGLAGGPGETQYF.